This is a list of T cell receptor beta chains from one sample in a study of T cell responses to AZD1222 COVID-19 vaccine. Assay used: immunoSEQ multiplex PCR; TCRdb lists only in-frame clones, some missing. The sample yields 100,000 to 150,000 clones, about nine tenths seen once. The sequences come from peripheral blood, collected on day 0 of AZD1222 vaccination. The receptors here all came from an adult in good health. Each CDR3 is given with its conserved first and last residue. A D gene is named only where the DNA matches it firmly. Clone size is shown for a subset of rows, as once, few, many or a class of expanded clone.

clone_size j_call v_call d_call cdr3_aa cdr3_nt
NA TRBJ1-1 TRBV5-1 NA CASSLGAGTTNTEAFF TGCGCCAGCAGCTTGGGGGCCGGGACAACGAACACTGAAGCTTTCTTT
NA TRBJ1-1 TRBV7-2 NA CASSSRTGTSEAFF TGTGCCAGCAGCTCGAGGACGGGTACCTCTGAAGCTTTCTTT
NA TRBJ2-7 TRBV10-2 NA CASRSGPFEQYF TGCGCCAGCAGGTCGGGACCATTCGAGCAGTACTTC
few TRBJ2-5 TRBV5-1 NA CASRPGLREKTQYF TGCGCCAGCAGACCGGGACTTCGGGAGAAGACCCAGTACTTC
NA TRBJ1-1 TRBV28 NA CASSIGGEGGTEAFF TGTGCCAGCAGTATCGGGGGGGAAGGCGGCACTGAAGCTTTCTTT
many TRBJ1-4 TRBV6-5 NA CASRVSRTGRKLFF TGTGCCAGCAGAGTATCACGGACCGGGAGAAAACTGTTTTTT
NA TRBJ2-2 TRBV6-4 TRBD1 CASSRQGVNTGELFF TGTGCCAGCAGTAGACAGGGGGTGAACACCGGGGAGCTGTTTTTT
NA TRBJ1-4 TRBV3-1/TRBV3-2 NA CASSQGQGGEKLFF TGTGCCAGCAGCCAGGGCCAGGGCGGTGAAAAACTGTTTTTT
NA TRBJ2-6 TRBV10-1 TRBD2 CASASGLAGGYSGANVLTF TGCGCCAGCGCTTCCGGACTAGCGGGAGGTTACTCTGGGGCCAACGTCCTGACTTTC
NA TRBJ2-7 TRBV7-9 NA CASSSPIRGYSYEQYF TGTGCCAGCAGCTCCCCGATTCGGGGGTACTCCTACGAGCAGTACTTC
NA TRBJ2-1 TRBV24-1 NA CATSDPGTSKGQFF TGTGCCACCAGTGACCCCGGGACTTCGAAGGGGCAGTTCTTC
NA TRBJ2-7 TRBV6-2/TRBV6-3 NA CASSSGVLGEQYF TGTGCCAGCAGTTCGGGAGTCCTCGGGGAGCAGTACTTC
NA TRBJ1-3 TRBV6-1 NA CASSEALGFSGNTIYF TGTGCCAGCAGTGAAGCGTTGGGTTTCTCTGGAAACACCATATATTTT
NA TRBJ2-2 TRBV18 NA CASSPPSRPTGELFF TGTGCCAGCTCACCACCCAGTCGACCCACCGGGGAGCTGTTTTTT
once TRBJ2-7 TRBV24-1 TRBD1 CATSDAGQGDTYEQYF TGTGCCACCAGTGACGCGGGACAGGGCGATACCTACGAGCAGTACTTC
NA TRBJ2-4 TRBV5-4 NA CASSPDFGRDGNIQYF TGTGCCAGCAGCCCGGATTTTGGACGGGACGGAAACATTCAGTACTTC
NA TRBJ2-7 TRBV23-1 NA CASIIPGHHYEQYF TGCGCCAGCATCATTCCAGGGCATCACTACGAGCAGTACTTC
few TRBJ2-1 TRBV7-2 NA CASSQGPEQFF TGTGCCAGCAGCCAGGGGCCGGAGCAGTTCTTC
few TRBJ1-2 TRBV5-5 TRBD1 CASSVDRVNGYTF TGTGCCAGCAGCGTAGACAGGGTCAATGGCTACACCTTC
NA TRBJ1-2 TRBV2 TRBD1 CASLGQSFYGYTF TGTGCCAGCTTGGGACAGAGCTTCTATGGCTACACCTTC
few TRBJ1-6 TRBV2 NA CASSTGGSPLHF TGTGCCAGCTCGACAGGAGGTTCACCCCTCCACTTT
NA TRBJ2-1 TRBV7-2 TRBD2 CASSASGRAFNEQFF TGTGCCAGCAGCGCTAGCGGGAGGGCCTTCAATGAGCAGTTCTTC
NA TRBJ1-3 TRBV18 TRBD1 CASSLDRVKSDSGNTIYF TGTGCCAGCTCACTGGACAGGGTGAAGTCAGATTCTGGAAACACCATATATTTT
NA TRBJ2-7 TRBV5-5 NA CASSLDRRDMTYEQYF TGTGCCAGCAGCTTGGACCGCCGGGACATGACCTACGAGCAGTACTTC
NA TRBJ1-6 TRBV10-1 TRBD1 CASSPDRDSPLHF TGCGCCAGCAGCCCGGACAGGGATTCACCCCTCCACTTT
NA TRBJ2-5 TRBV6-5 NA CASSYSRAGSQETQYF TGTGCCAGCAGTTACTCGAGGGCGGGCTCCCAAGAGACCCAGTACTTC
NA TRBJ2-7 TRBV27 TRBD2 CASSFRGLADYEQYF TGTGCCAGCAGTTTCAGGGGACTAGCGGATTACGAGCAGTACTTC
NA TRBJ2-7 TRBV18 TRBD2 CASSPSSLAGPSYEQYF TGTGCCAGCTCACCGTCATCCCTAGCGGGTCCCTCCTACGAGCAGTACTTC
NA TRBJ2-1 TRBV2 NA CASSSDRASGYEQFF TGTGCCAGCAGCTCCGACAGGGCGAGCGGGTATGAGCAGTTCTTC
NA TRBJ2-5 TRBV27 NA CASSLWGRETQYF TGTGCCAGCAGTTTATGGGGGCGAGAGACCCAGTACTTC
NA TRBJ1-5 TRBV11-2 NA CASSEMESQPQHF TGTGCCAGCAGCGAAATGGAGTCTCAGCCCCAGCATTTT
NA TRBJ2-5 TRBV11-3 NA CASSLNGGETQYF TGTGCCAGCAGCTTAAACGGAGGAGAGACCCAGTACTTC
NA TRBJ2-7 TRBV15 NA CATSRDPSYEQYF TGTGCCACCAGCAGAGACCCGAGTTACGAGCAGTACTTC
NA TRBJ2-2 TRBV5-1 TRBD1 CASNAGTGRTGELFF TGCGCCAGCAACGCAGGGACAGGGCGGACCGGGGAGCTGTTTTTT
once TRBJ2-3 TRBV4-1 TRBD1 CASSPRRQGSADTQYF TGCGCCAGCAGCCCACGCAGACAGGGGAGCGCAGATACGCAGTATTTT
NA TRBJ2-3 TRBV9 NA CASSATEADTQYF TGTGCCAGCAGCGCGACGGAGGCAGATACGCAGTATTTT
NA TRBJ1-6 TRBV5-6 NA CASSGGFNSPLHF TGTGCCAGCAGCGGTGGGTTTAATTCACCCCTCCACTTT
NA TRBJ1-2 TRBV5-1 TRBD1 CASRAGGENYGYTF TGCGCCAGCAGAGCAGGGGGGGAAAACTATGGCTACACCTTC
NA TRBJ1-5 TRBV5-6 TRBD1 CASSPGTGLNQPQHF TGTGCCAGCAGTCCCGGGACAGGGTTAAATCAGCCCCAGCATTTT
NA TRBJ2-7 TRBV12-3/TRBV12-4 NA CASSLAKSYEQYF TGTGCCAGCAGTTTAGCCAAATCCTACGAGCAGTACTTC
NA TRBJ2-7 TRBV5-1 TRBD2 CASSGTSGSDEQYF TGCGCCAGCAGCGGGACTAGCGGGAGCGACGAGCAGTACTTC